This is a list of T cell receptor beta chains from one sample in a study of cytomegalovirus exposure and HLA in healthy donors. The assay was immunoSEQ multiplex PCR, and TCRdb's table has in-frame clones only and misses some. The data hold hundreds of thousands of clones, with about 77% observed a single time. The sequenced sample was PBMCs. The origin of the receptors is a boy aged 10-17 years in good health and CMV-seronegative. Both conserved end residues are part of each CDR3. Fields, in order: V gene, CDR3 length, J gene, clone size, D gene, CDR3 protein, CDR3 DNA. D genes are given only for firm matches. Size is omitted from some rows. Given values are once, few, many or a class for expanded clones.

V: TRBV4-2; length: 15; J: TRBJ1-1; size: .; D: .; CDR3: CASSRGRGLDTEAFF; DNA: TGTGCCAGCAGCCGTGGGAGGGGCCTTGACACTGAAGCTTTCTTT
V: TRBV11-2; length: 15; J: TRBJ1-5; size: .; D: .; CDR3: CASSLDWQGWQPQHF; DNA: TGTGCCAGCAGCTTAGATTGGCAGGGATGGCAGCCCCAGCATTTT
V: TRBV6-5; length: 14; J: TRBJ1-3; size: .; D: TRBD1; CDR3: CASRATGKGNTIYF; DNA: TGTGCCAGCCGCGCGACAGGGAAAGGGAACACCATATATTTT
V: TRBV11-2; length: 13; J: TRBJ1-1; size: few; D: .; CDR3: CASSWRDSTEAFF; DNA: TGTGCCAGCAGCTGGAGGGATTCCACTGAAGCTTTCTTT
V: TRBV5-6; length: 17; J: TRBJ1-3; size: .; D: TRBD1; CDR3: CASFRDRGLSSGNTIYF; DNA: TGTGCCAGCTTCCGGGACAGGGGCCTTAGCTCTGGAAACACCATATATTTT
V: TRBV11-3; length: 16; J: TRBJ2-5; size: .; D: TRBD2; CDR3: CASSGGGLAGRETQYF; DNA: TGTGCCAGCAGCGGGGGAGGGCTAGCGGGACGAGAGACCCAGTACTTC
V: TRBV4-2; length: 16; J: TRBJ1-2; size: few; D: .; CDR3: CASSHPGQLANYGYTF; DNA: TGTGCCAGCAGCCACCCCGGACAGCTTGCTAACTATGGCTACACCTTC
V: TRBV19; length: 14; J: TRBJ2-2; size: .; D: TRBD1; CDR3: CASRGQEGTGELFF; DNA: TGTGCCAGTAGGGGACAGGAGGGCACCGGGGAGCTGTTTTTT
V: TRBV19; length: 15; J: TRBJ2-7; size: once; D: TRBD2; CDR3: CASSRPGGVAYEQYF; DNA: TGTGCCAGTAGTAGGCCCGGGGGGGTAGCCTACGAGCAGTACTTC
V: TRBV29-1; length: 13; J: TRBJ1-4; size: .; D: TRBD1; CDR3: CSVVTGVGEKLFF; DNA: TGCAGCGTCGTAACAGGGGTCGGCGAAAAACTGTTTTTT
V: TRBV5-6; length: 13; J: TRBJ2-1; size: .; D: .; CDR3: CASSFYMNYEQFF; DNA: TGTGCCAGCAGCTTCTATATGAATTATGAGCAGTTCTTC
V: TRBV30; length: 15; J: TRBJ1-3; size: once; D: TRBD1; CDR3: CAWSVTGQGANTIYF; DNA: TGTGCCTGGAGTGTAACGGGGCAGGGGGCCAACACCATATATTTT
V: TRBV5-1; length: 13; J: TRBJ2-7; size: .; D: TRBD2; CDR3: CASSSGAGGEQYF; DNA: TGCGCCAGCAGCTCTGGCGCGGGGGGGGAGCAGTACTTC
V: TRBV5-5; length: 17; J: TRBJ1-4; size: few; D: TRBD1; CDR3: CASSSGSTGGIGEKLFF; DNA: TGTGCCAGCAGCTCTGGATCTACAGGGGGGATTGGCGAAAAACTGTTTTTT
V: TRBV15; length: 17; J: TRBJ2-3; size: .; D: .; CDR3: CATSSPGWGTSTDTQYF; DNA: TGTGCCACCAGCAGCCCGGGGTGGGGAACTAGCACAGATACGCAGTATTTT
V: TRBV30; length: 13; J: TRBJ1-1; size: .; D: .; CDR3: CAWSNRVLTEAFF; DNA: TGTGCCTGGAGTAATCGGGTTTTGACTGAAGCTTTCTTT
V: TRBV12-5; length: 14; J: TRBJ1-3; size: .; D: TRBD1; CDR3: CAGGDRFTGNTIYF; DNA: TGTGCTGGAGGGGACAGGTTCACTGGAAACACCATATATTTT
V: TRBV19; length: 15; J: TRBJ2-5; size: .; D: TRBD1; CDR3: CASSMLRQGWETQYF; DNA: TGTGCCAGTAGTATGCTTAGACAGGGGTGGGAGACCCAGTACTTC
V: TRBV5-1; length: 16; J: TRBJ2-3; size: .; D: .; CDR3: CASSLVNLALTDTQYF; DNA: TGCGCCAGCAGCTTGGTAAATCTGGCCCTCACAGATACGCAGTATTTT
V: TRBV2; length: 16; J: TRBJ1-1; size: once; D: TRBD1; CDR3: CASSPGGLLGNTEAFF; DNA: TGTGCCAGCAGCCCAGGGGGACTTCTGGGGAACACTGAAGCTTTCTTT
V: TRBV10-3; length: 14; J: TRBJ2-3; size: .; D: TRBD1; CDR3: CAIRDRESTDTQYF; DNA: TGTGCCATCAGGGACAGGGAAAGCACAGATACGCAGTATTTT
V: TRBV27; length: 16; J: TRBJ2-7; size: once; D: TRBD2; CDR3: CASSLLLAGGLYEQYF; DNA: TGTGCCAGCAGTTTACTACTAGCGGGAGGACTCTACGAGCAGTACTTC
V: TRBV11-3; length: 15; J: TRBJ2-1; size: .; D: TRBD2; CDR3: CASSRGLAGGDEQFF; DNA: TGTGCCAGCAGTCGGGGACTAGCGGGGGGAGATGAGCAGTTCTTC
V: TRBV5-1; length: 14; J: TRBJ1-1; size: .; D: .; CDR3: CASSGGGTLTEAFF; DNA: TGCGCCAGCAGCGGGGGAGGGACCCTCACTGAAGCTTTCTTT
V: TRBV5-4; length: 13; J: TRBJ2-7; size: .; D: .; CDR3: CASSLRGFYEQYF; DNA: TGTGCCAGCAGCCTTAGGGGTTTCTACGAGCAGTACTTC
V: TRBV6-5; length: 15; J: TRBJ2-2; size: .; D: TRBD1; CDR3: CASSSTGEFTGELFF; DNA: TGTGCCAGCAGTTCGACAGGGGAATTCACCGGGGAGCTGTTTTTT
V: TRBV11-3; length: 14; J: TRBJ2-1; size: .; D: TRBD2; CDR3: CASSFSGGADEQFF; DNA: TGTGCCAGCAGCTTTAGCGGGGGGGCAGATGAGCAGTTCTTC
V: TRBV4-1; length: 15; J: TRBJ1-4; size: .; D: .; CDR3: CASTSYQGKGEKLFF; DNA: TGCGCCAGCACCTCTTACCAGGGAAAGGGTGAAAAACTGTTTTTT